The following is a T cell receptor beta chain sequence with its context. Antigen specificity is unknown. The data are from a study of cytomegalovirus exposure and HLA in healthy donors. Germline loops: CDR1 SGHRS, CDR2 YFSETQ. CDR3 length: 15 amino acids. Trimming took off 0 bases at V and 8 bases at J, with 15 bases between the two ends. Points from the study as a whole: Prior analysis indicated that the majority of TCR beta V segments exhibited productivity approximately 87% or approximately 30% of the time.

Amplification used 60 Vbeta primers and 13 Jbeta primers. The method was immunoSEQ multiplex PCR; TCRdb's version includes in-frame clones alone and lacks a portion of them. The sample lists approximately 300,000 clones; almost 85% were seen once. This receptor was obtained from a middle-aged woman in good health and CMV-seropositive. The V gene is TRBV5-1, the J gene TRBJ2-1, with D perhaps TRBD1 (7 bases). The source material was PBMCs. The chain's CDR3 is CASSLGRGPTDEQFF. The CDR3 DNA is TGCGCCAGCAGCTTGGGGAGGGGGCCAACGGATGAGCAGTTCTTC. The whole variable domain, remainder taken from reference TRBV5-1 and TRBJ2-1, is KAGVTQTPRYLIKTRGQQVTLSCSPISGHRSVSWYQQTPGQGLQFLFEYFSETQRNKGNFPGRFSGRQFSNSRSEMNVSTLELGDSALYLCASSLGRGPTDEQFFGPGTRLTVL.